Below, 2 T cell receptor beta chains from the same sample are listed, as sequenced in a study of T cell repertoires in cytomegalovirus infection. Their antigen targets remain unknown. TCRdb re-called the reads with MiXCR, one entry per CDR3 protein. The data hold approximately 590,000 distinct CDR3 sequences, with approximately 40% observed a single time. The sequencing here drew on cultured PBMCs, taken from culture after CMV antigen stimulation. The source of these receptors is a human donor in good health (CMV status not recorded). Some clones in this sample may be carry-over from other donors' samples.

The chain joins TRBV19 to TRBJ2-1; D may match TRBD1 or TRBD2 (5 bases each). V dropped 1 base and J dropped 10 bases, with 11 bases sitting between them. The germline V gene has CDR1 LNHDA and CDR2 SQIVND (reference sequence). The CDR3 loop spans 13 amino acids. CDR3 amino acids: CASSIVGRDEQFF. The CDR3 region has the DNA TGTGCCAGTAGTATAGTGGGCCGGGACGAGCAGTTCTTC.

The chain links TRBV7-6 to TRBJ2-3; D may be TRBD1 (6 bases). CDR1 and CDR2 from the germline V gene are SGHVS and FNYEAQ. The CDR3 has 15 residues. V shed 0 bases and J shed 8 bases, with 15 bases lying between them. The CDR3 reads CASSLANDRSSTQYF. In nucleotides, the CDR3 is TGTGCCAGCAGCTTAGCTAACGACAGGAGTTCTACGCAGTATTTT.